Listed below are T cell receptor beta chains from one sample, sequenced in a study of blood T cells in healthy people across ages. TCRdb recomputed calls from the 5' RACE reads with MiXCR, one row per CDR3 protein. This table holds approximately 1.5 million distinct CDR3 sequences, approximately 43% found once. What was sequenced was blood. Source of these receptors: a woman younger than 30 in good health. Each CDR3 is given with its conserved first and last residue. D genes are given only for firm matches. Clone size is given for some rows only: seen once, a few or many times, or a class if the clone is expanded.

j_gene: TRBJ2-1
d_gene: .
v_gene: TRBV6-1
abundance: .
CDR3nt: TGTGCCAGCAGTGAAGCGCTTCATGGCGGGGCCAATGAGCAGTTCTTC
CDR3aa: CASSEALHGGANEQFF

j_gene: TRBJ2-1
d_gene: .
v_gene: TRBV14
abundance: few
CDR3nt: TGTGCCAGCAGCCAGATACCGGGACTTAACAATGAGCAGTTCTTC
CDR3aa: CASSQIPGLNNEQFF

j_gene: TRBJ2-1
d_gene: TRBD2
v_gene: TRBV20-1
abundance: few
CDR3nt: TGCAGTGCTAGTCGGCTAGCGGGAAAGATCAATGAGCAGTTCTTC
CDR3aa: CSASRLAGKINEQFF

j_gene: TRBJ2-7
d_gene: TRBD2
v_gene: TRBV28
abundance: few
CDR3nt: TGTGCCAGCAGTTTACGGACTAGCGGGAGGTCTGAGCAGTACTTC
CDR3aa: CASSLRTSGRSEQYF

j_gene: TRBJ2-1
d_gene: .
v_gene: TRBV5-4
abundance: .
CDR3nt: TGTGCCAGCAGCTTGGAGGCAAGGAGGGTCAATGAGCAGTTCTTC
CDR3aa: CASSLEARRVNEQFF

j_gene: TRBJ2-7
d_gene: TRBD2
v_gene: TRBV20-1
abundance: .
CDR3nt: TGCAGTGCTAGCTACGCGGGGGGTCAAAAGGGTATCCATGAGCAGTACTTC
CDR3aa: CSASYAGGQKGIHEQYF

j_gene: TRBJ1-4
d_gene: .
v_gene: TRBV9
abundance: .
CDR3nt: TGTGCCAGCAGCGTAGCGATGAATGAAAAACTGTTTTTT
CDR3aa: CASSVAMNEKLFF

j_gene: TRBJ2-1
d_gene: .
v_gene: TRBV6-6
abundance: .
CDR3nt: TGTGCCAGCAGTTACCCGCAGGGGGGGGACAATGAGCAGTTCTTC
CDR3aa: CASSYPQGGDNEQFF

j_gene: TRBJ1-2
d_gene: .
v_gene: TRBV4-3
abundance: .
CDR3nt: TGCGCCAGCAGCCAAGGGAGCACAATTAAATATGGCTACACCTTC
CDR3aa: CASSQGSTIKYGYTF

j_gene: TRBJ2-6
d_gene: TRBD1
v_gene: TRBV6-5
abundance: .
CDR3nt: TGTGCCAGCAGTTCTAGAGACAGGGGGTCTTCCGGGGCCAACGTCCTGACTTTC
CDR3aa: CASSSRDRGSSGANVLTF

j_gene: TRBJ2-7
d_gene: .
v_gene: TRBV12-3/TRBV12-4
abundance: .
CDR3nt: TGTGCCTCAGGGAGGAGTGACAGGGTAAATCAAGAGCAGTACTTC
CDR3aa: CASGRSDRVNQEQYF

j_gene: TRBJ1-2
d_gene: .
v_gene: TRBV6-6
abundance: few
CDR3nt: TGTGCCAGCAGTAATACAGGGTCTTGGGGCTACACCTTC
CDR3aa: CASSNTGSWGYTF

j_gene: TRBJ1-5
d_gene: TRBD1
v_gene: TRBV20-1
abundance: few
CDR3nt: TGCAGTGCGACCGGGACAGGGGCAGTCGGCAATCAGCCCCAGCATTTT
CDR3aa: CSATGTGAVGNQPQHF

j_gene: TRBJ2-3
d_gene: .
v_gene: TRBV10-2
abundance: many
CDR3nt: TGCGCCAGCAGTGACTACACAGATACGCAGTATTTT
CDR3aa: CASSDYTDTQYF

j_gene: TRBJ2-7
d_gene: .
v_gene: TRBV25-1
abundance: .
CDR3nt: TGTGCCAGCAGTCCCTTCAGGGGAAACTCCTACGAGCAGTACTTC
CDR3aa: CASSPFRGNSYEQYF

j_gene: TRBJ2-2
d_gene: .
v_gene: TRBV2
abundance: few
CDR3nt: TGTGCCAGCAGTGAAGAGAACACCGGGGAGCTGTTTTTT
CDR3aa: CASSEENTGELFF

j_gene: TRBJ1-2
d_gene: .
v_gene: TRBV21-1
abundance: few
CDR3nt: TGTGCCAGCAGCAAGGAGAGGGGACTTTATAACTATGGCTACACCTTC
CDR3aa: CASSKERGLYNYGYTF

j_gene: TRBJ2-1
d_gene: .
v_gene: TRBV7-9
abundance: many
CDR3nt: TGTGCCAGCAGCTTCGGGGGGCCGTCCTACAATGAGCAGTTCTTC
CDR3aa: CASSFGGPSYNEQFF

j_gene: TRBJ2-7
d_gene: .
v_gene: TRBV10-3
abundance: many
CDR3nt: TGTGCCATCAGTGAGTCGTCCCGATTCCTCTCCTACGAGCAGTACTTC
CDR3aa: CAISESSRFLSYEQYF

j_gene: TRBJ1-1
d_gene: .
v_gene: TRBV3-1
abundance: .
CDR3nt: TGTGCCAGCAGCCAATGGACGGAGATGAACACTGAAGCTTTCTTT
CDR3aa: CASSQWTEMNTEAFF

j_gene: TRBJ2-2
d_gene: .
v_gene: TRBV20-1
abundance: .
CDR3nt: TGCAGTGCTAGAGTCGGCGGGAACACCGGGGAGCTGTTTTTT
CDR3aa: CSARVGGNTGELFF

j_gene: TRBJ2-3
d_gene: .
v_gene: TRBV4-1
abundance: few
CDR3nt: TGCGCCAGCAGCCAAGATCGGCTAGCGCAGTATTTT
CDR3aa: CASSQDRLAQYF

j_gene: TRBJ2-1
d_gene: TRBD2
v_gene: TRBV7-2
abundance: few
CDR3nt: TGTGCCAGCAGCTTAGCGGGACTAGGGAGCAATGAGCAGTTCTTC
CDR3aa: CASSLAGLGSNEQFF

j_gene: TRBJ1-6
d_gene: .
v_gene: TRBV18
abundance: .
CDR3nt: TGTGCCAGCTCGAAAGGGATTCGAGATTCACCCCTCCACTTT
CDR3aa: CASSKGIRDSPLHF

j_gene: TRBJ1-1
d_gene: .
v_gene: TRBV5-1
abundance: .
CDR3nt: TGCGCCAGCAGCTTGCCTCGAGGTGGACAGACAACCAGTGAAGCTTTCTTT
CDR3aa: CASSLPRGGQTTSEAFF

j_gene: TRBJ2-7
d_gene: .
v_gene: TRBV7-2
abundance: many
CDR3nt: TGTGCCAGCAGCTTAGGCGGAGTGAGCTCCTACAATGAGCAGTACTTC
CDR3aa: CASSLGGVSSYNEQYF

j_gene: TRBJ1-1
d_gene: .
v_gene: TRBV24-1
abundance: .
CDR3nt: TGTGCCACCGGTGAGACTGGGTACACTGAAGCTTTCTTT
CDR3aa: CATGETGYTEAFF

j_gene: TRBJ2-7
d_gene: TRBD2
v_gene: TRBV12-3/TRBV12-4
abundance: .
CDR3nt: TGTGCCAGCAGTGCCTCGGGGGGGCACTACGAGCAGTACTTC
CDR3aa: CASSASGGHYEQYF

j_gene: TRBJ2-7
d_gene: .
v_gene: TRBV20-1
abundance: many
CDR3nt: TGCAGCGCCAGGACGGATTCCTACGAGCAGTACTTC
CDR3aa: CSARTDSYEQYF

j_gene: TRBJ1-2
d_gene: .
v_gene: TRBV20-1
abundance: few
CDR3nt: TGCAGTGCTAGGTGGAGGGACCTCTCCGGCTACACCTTC
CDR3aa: CSARWRDLSGYTF

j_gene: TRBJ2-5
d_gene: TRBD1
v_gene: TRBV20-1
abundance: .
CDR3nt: TGCAGTGCCACAACTAGCAGGGGGCCTAACATCCCTAATGAGCAGTACTTC
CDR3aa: CSATTSRGPNIPNEQYF

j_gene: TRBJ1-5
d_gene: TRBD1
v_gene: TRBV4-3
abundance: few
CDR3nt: TGCGCCAGCAGCCAAGAGACAGGGCTCGATCAGCCCCAGCATTTT
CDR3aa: CASSQETGLDQPQHF

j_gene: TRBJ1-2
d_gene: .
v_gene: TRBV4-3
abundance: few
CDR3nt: TGCGCCAGCAGCCAAGATCTGGGTGGGGACTATGGCTACACCTTC
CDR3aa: CASSQDLGGDYGYTF

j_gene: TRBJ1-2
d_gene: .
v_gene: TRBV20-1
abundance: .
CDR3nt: TGCAGTGCTAGAGATCCTAGTGCAATGAGTGGCTACACCTTC
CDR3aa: CSARDPSAMSGYTF

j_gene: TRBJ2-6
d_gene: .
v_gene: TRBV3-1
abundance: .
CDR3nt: TGTGCCAGCAGCCCCAACCTCGCTGGGGCCAACGTCCTGACTTTC
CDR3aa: CASSPNLAGANVLTF

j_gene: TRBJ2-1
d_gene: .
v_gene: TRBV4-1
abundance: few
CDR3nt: TGCGCCAGCAGCCAGGGACCGGCGATGAGCTCCTACAATGAGCAGTTCTTC
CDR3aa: CASSQGPAMSSYNEQFF

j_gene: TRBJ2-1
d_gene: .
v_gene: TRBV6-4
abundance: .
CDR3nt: TGTGCCAGCAGCGATACACCAGGACCTTACAATGAGCAGTTCTTC
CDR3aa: CASSDTPGPYNEQFF